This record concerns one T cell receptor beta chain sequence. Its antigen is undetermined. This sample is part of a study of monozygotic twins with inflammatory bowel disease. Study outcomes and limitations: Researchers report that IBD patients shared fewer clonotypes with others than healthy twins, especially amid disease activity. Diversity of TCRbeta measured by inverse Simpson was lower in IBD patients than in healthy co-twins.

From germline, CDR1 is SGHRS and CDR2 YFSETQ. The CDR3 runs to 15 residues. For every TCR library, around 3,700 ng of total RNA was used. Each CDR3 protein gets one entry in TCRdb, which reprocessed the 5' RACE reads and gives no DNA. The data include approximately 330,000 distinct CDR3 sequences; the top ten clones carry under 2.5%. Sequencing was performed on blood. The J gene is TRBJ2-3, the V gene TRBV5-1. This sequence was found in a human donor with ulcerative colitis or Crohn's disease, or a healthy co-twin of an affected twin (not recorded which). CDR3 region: CASSLFSRNTDTQYF.